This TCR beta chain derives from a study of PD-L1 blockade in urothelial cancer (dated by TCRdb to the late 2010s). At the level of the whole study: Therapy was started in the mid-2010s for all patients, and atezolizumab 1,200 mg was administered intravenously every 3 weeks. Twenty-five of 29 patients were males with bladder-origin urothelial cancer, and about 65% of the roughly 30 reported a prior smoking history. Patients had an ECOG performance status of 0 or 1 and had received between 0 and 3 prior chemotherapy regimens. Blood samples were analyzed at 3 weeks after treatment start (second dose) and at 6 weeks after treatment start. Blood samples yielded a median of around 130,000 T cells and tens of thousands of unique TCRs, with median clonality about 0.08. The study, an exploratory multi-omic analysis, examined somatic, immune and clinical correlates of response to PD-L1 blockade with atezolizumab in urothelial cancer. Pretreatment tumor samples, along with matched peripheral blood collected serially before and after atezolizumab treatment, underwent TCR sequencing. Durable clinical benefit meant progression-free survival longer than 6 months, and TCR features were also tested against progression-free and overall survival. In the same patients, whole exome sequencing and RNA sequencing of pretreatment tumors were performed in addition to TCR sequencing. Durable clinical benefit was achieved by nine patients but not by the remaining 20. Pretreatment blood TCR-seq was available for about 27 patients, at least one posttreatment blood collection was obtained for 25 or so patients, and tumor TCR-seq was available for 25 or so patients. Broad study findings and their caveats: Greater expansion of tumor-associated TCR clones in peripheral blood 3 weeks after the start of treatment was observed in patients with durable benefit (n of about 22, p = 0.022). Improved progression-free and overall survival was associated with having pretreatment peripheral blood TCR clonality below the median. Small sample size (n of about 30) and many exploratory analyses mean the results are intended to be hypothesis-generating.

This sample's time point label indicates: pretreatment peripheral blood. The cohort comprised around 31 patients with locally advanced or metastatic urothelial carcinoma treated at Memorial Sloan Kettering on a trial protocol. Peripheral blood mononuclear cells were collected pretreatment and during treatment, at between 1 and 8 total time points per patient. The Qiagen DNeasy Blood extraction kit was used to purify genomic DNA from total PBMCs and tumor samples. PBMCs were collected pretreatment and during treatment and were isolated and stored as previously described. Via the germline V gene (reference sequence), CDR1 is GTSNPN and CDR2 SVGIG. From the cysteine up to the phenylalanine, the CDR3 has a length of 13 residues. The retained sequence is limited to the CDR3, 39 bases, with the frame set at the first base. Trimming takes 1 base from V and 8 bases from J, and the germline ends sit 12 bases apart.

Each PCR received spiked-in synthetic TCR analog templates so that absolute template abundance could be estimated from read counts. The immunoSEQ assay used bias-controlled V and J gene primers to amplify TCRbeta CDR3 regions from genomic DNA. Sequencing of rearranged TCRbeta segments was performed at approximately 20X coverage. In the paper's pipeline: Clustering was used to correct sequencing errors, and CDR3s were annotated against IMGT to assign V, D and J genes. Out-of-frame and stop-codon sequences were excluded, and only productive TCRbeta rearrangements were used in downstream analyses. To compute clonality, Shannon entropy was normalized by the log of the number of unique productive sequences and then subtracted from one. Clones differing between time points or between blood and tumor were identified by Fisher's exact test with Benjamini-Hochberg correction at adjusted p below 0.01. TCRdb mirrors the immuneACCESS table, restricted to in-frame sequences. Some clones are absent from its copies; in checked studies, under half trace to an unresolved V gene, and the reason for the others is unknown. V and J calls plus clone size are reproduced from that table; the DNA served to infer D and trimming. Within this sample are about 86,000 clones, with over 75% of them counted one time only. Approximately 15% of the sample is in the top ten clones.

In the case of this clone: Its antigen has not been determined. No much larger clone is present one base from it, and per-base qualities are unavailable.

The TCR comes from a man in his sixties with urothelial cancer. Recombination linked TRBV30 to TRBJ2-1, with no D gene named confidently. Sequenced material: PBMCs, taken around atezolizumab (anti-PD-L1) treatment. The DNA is TGTGCCTGGAGTGCCGACCGGGTCGATGAGCAGTTCTTC. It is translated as CAWSADRVDEQFF.